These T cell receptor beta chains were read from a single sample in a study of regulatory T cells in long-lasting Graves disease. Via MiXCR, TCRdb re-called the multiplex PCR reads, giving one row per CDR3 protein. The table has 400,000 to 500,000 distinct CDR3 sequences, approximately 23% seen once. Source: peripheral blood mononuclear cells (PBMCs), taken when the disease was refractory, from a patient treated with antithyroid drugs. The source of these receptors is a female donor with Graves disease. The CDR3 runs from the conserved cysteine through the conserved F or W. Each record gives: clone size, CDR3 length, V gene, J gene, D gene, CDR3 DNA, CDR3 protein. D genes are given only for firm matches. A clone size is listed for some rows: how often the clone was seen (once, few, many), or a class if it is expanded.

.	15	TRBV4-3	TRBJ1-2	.	TGCGCCAGCAGCCACGGCCTCGAAGCTACCTATGGCTACACCTTC	CASSHGLEATYGYTF
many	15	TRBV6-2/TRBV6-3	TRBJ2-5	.	TGTGCCAGCAAACGGGGCGCAGGGGTTGTGGAGACCCAGTACTTC	CASKRGAGVVETQYF
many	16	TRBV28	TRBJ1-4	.	TGTGCCAGCAGCTGGGGACGGAAAGCAACTAATGAAAAACTGTTTTTT	CASSWGRKATNEKLFF
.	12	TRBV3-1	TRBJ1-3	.	TGTGCCAGCAGCCAACCGGGAAACACCATATATTTT	CASSQPGNTIYF
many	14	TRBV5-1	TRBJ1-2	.	TGCGCCAGCAGCGCGGACACCCTCGGCAATGGCTACACCTTC	CASSADTLGNGYTF
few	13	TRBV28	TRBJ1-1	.	TGTGCCAGTCTAGGGGGACAGAACACTGAAGCTTTCTTT	CASLGGQNTEAFF
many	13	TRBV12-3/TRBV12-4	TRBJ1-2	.	TGTGCCAGCAAGCCGACAGCTAACTATGGCTACACCTTC	CASKPTANYGYTF
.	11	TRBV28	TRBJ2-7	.	TGTGCCAGCCGGGACGCCTACGAGCAGTACTTC	CASRDAYEQYF
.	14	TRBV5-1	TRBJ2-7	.	TGCGCCAGCAGCTTCCGGACAGACTCCTACGAGCAGTACTTC	CASSFRTDSYEQYF
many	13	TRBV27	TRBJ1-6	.	TGTGCCAGCAGTTTGGGCCCTTATTCACCCCTCCACTTT	CASSLGPYSPLHF
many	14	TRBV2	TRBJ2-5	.	TGTGCCAGCAGCGAGCTCCATATCGGGGAGACCCAGTACTTC	CASSELHIGETQYF
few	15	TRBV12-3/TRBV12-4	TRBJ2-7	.	TGTGCCAGCAGTCCCTGGAGGGGGGCAGTACTCGAGCAGTACTTC	CASSPWRGAVLEQYF
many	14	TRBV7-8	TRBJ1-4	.	TGTGCCAGCAGCTACAGGGTGGATGGGGAAAAACTGTTTTTT	CASSYRVDGEKLFF
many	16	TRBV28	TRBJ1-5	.	TGTGCCAGCAGTTTAGGAGTCCGGGCAGCTTATCAGCCCCAGCATTTT	CASSLGVRAAYQPQHF
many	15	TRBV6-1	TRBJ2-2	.	TGTGCCAGCAGAGAGAAAGGCTTAAACACCGGGGAGCTGTTTTTT	CASREKGLNTGELFF
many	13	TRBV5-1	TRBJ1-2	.	TGCGCCAGCAGCTTGGAGACCAACTATGGCTACACCTTC	CASSLETNYGYTF
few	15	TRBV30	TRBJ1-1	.	TGTGCCTGGAGTGTACTCGGGGGGATGAACACTGAAGCTTTCTTT	CAWSVLGGMNTEAFF
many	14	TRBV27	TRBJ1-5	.	TGTGCCAGCAGTTCCTTTAATAGCAATCAGCCCCAGCATTTT	CASSSFNSNQPQHF
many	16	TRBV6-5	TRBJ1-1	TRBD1	TGTGCCAGCAGTTTTAGGGACAGGGGTGAGAACACTGAAGCTTTCTTT	CASSFRDRGENTEAFF
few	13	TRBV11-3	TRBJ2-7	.	TGTGCCAGCAGCCGACAACGGTCTACGGAGCAGTACTTC	CASSRQRSTEQYF
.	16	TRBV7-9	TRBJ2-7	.	TGTGCCAGCAGCTTACTCTCGGGGGAACTCGAGGACGAGCAGTACTTC	CASSLLSGELEDEQYF
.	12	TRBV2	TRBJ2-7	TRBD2	TGTGCCAGCAGCTGGGGACTAGCGGGAAAGTACTTC	CASSWGLAGKYF
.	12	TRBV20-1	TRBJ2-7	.	TGCAGTGCTAGCAACAGGGTCTACGAGCAGTACTTC	CSASNRVYEQYF
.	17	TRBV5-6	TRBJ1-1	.	TGTGCCAGCAGCTTGCTACAGGGTTCCCCCCTGAACACTGAAGCTTTCTTT	CASSLLQGSPLNTEAFF
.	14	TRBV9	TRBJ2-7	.	TGTGCCAGCAGCGTAAGGTGGGAGAGACACGAGCAGTACTTC	CASSVRWERHEQYF
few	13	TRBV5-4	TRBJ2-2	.	TGTGCCAGCAGCAGGGACCGGCACGGGGAGCTGTTTTTT	CASSRDRHGELFF
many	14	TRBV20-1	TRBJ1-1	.	TGCAGTGCTAGTGGGCAGTTCATGAACACTGAAGCTTTCTTT	CSASGQFMNTEAFF
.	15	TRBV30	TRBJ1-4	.	TGTGCCTGGAGTGTAAAGGACGGCGGCCTTGAAAAACTGTTTTTT	CAWSVKDGGLEKLFF
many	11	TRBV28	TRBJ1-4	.	TGTGCCAGCACCCCCCGGGAAAAACTGTTTTTT	CASTPREKLFF
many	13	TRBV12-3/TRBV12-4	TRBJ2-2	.	TGTGCCAGCAGTTTGTTTGGTACCGGGGAGCTGTTTTTT	CASSLFGTGELFF